This T cell receptor beta chain was obtained from a study of blood T cells in healthy people across ages. This clonotype has only a few counts. Germline CDR1 is MNHNY and CDR2 is SVGAGI (reference sequence). The CDR3 is made up of 14 amino acids. Trimming removed 2 bases from V and 1 base from J, with 8 bases in between. For the second PCR, which ran for about 6 to 11 cycles, a sample-barcoded 5' primer and a J-beta primer mix were used. TCRdb itself ran the 5' RACE reads through MiXCR, one entry per CDR3 protein. The table lists fewer than 800,000 distinct CDR3 sequences, approximately 25% of them singletons, with 9.4% in the top ten. This sample also appeared in a second study, on T cells of mothers and their children.

The chain couples TRBV6-6 to TRBJ1-2; D is perhaps TRBD1 (5 bases). The TCR originated in a boy younger than 18 in good health. Material: blood. Here the CDR3 reads CASSYRDLNYGYTF. CDR3 DNA: TGTGCCAGCAGTTACAGGGACCTTAACTATGGCTACACCTTC.